This T cell receptor beta chain appears in the sequencing data of a study of cytotoxic CD8 clonotypes in ibrutinib-treated CLL. General study points: Clonality correlated strongly with circulating CD8+ T cells and exceeded age-matched healthy donors at baseline.

This table comes from immunoSEQ multiplex PCR, and its TCRdb copy is limited to in-frame clones, with some not included. The sample consists of hundreds of thousands of clones, 70% of them appearing once. Concerning this clone: Antigen specificity is unknown.

Sequences were derived from PBMCs, sampled after 24 months of ibrutinib treatment. This TCR was sampled from a human donor with chronic lymphocytic leukemia.

The DNA for the CDR3 is TGTGCCAGCAGCTTATATAACACGAATCAGCCCCAGCATTTT. It is translated as CASSLYNTNQPQHF. This chain joins TRBV7-6 and TRBJ1-5; D is ambiguous. Trimming pared 2 bases from V and 4 bases from J, leaving 9 bases between. CDR1 SGHVS and CDR2 FNYEAQ come from the germline V gene. The CDR3 sequence is 14 residues long. Full variable domain (rest looked up from reference TRBV7-6 and TRBJ1-5): GAGVSQSPRYKVTKRGQDVALRCDPISGHVSLYWYRQALGQGPEFLTYFNYEAQQDKSGLPNDRFSAERPEGSISTLTIQRTEQRDSAMYRCASSLYNTNQPQHFGDGTRLSIL.